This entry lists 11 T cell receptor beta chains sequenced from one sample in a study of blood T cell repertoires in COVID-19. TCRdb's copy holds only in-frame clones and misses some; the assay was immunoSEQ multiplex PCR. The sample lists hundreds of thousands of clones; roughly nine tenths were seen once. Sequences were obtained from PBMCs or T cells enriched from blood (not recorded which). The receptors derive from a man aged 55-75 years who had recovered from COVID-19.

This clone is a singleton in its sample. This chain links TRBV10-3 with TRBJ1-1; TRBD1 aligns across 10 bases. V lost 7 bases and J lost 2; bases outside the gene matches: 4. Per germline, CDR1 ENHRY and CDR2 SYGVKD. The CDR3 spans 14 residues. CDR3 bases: TGTGCCATCAATCGACAGGGGGCAAACACTGAAGCTTTCTTT. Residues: CAINRQGANTEAFF.

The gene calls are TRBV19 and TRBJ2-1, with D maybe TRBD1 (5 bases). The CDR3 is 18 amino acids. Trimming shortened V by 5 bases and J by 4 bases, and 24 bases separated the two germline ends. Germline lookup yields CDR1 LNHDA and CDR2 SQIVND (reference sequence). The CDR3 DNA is TGTGCCAGTAGTCCACCCACCCGGCAGGGTAGGAGTTACAATGAGCAGTTCTTC. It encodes CASSPPTRQGRSYNEQFF.

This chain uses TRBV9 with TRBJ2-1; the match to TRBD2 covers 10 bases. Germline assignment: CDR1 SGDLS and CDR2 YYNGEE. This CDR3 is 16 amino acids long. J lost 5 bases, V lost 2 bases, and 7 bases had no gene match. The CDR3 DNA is TGTGCCAGCAGCGTTCTAGCGGGGGTGATTAACAATGAGCAGTTCTTC. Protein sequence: CASSVLAGVINNEQFF.

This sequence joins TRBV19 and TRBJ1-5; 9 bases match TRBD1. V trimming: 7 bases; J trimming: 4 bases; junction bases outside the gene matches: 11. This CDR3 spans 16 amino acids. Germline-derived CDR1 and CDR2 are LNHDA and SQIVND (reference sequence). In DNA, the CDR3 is TGTGCCAGTACCGAGACAGGGGGTATAGGAAATCAGCCCCAGCATTTT. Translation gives CASTETGGIGNQPQHF.

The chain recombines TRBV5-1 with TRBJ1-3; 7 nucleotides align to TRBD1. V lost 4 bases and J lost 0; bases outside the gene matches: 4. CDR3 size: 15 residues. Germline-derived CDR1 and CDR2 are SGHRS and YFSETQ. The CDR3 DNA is TGCGCCAGCAGCGTGGGGGACAGCTCTGGAAACACCATATATTTT. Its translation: CASSVGDSSGNTIYF. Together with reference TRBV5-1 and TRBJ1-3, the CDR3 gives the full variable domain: KAGVTQTPRYLIKTRGQQVTLSCSPISGHRSVSWYQQTPGQGLQFLFEYFSETQRNKGNFPGRFSGRQFSNSRSEMNVSTLELGDSALYLCASSVGDSSGNTIYFGEGSWLTVV.

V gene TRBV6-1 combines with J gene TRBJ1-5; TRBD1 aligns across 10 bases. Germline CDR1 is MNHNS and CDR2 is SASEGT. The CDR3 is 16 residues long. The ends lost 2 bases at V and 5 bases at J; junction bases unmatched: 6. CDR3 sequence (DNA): TGTGCCAGCAGTGAAAATCTAGGACAGGGGGATCAGCCCCAGCATTTT. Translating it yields CASSENLGQGDQPQHF.

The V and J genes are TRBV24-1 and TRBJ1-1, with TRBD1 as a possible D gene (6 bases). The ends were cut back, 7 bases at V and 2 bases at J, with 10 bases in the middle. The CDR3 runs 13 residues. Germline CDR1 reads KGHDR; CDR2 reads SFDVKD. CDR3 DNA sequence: TGTGCCACCAGAGACAGGCCAAACACTGAAGCTTTCTTT. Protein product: CATRDRPNTEAFF.

CDR3 amino acids: CASSTGALHYGYTF. As DNA, the CDR3 is TGTGCCAGTAGCACAGGGGCCCTTCACTATGGCTACACCTTC. This chain links TRBV19 with TRBJ1-2; 7 nucleotides align to TRBD1. Trimming removed 6 bases from V and 3 bases from J; junction bases left unmatched: 7. Per germline, CDR1 LNHDA and CDR2 SQIVND (reference sequence). The length of the CDR3 is 14 residues.

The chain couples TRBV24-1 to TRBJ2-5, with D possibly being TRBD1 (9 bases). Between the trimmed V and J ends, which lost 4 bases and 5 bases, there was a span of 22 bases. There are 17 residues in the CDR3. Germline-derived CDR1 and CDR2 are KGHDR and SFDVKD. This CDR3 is CATSESGQGTSRETQYF. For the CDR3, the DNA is TGTGCCACCAGTGAGTCAGGACAGGGGACTAGTCGGGAGACCCAGTACTTC.

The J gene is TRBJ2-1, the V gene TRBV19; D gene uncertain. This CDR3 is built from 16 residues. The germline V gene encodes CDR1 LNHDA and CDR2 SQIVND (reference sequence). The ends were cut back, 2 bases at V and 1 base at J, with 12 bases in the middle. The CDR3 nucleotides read TGTGCCAGTAGTATATCCGGCAGGTCGTCCTACAATGAGCAGTTCTTC. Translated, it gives CASSISGRSSYNEQFF.

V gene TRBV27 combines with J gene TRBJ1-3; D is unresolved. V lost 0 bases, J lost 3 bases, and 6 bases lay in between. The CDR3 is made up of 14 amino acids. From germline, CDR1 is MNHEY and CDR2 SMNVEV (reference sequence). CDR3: CASSLSSRGNTIYF. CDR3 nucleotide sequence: TGTGCCAGCAGTTTATCGAGTCGTGGAAACACCATATATTTT.